A single TCR beta chain is shown here with its context. This record comes from a study of blood T cell repertoires in COVID-19. Cohort 3 donors counted as recovered after two negative PCRs, clearance, or resolved symptoms. Only in-frame clones appear in the TCRdb table, and some are missing; sequencing was by immunoSEQ multiplex PCR. The top ten clones hold 0.65% to 0.9% of a sample with about 500,000 clones, around 90% of them seen once. The TCR was taken from a woman aged 18-35 years who had recovered from COVID-19. The specimen was PBMCs or T cells enriched from blood (not recorded which).

The CDR3 reads CASSIRGAEETQYF. CDR3 nucleotides: TGCGCCAGCAGTATTCGGGGGGCCGAAGAGACCCAGTACTTC. The chain is built from TRBV5-1 and TRBJ2-5; the D gene is possibly TRBD2 (7 bases). Germline values: CDR1 SGHRS, CDR2 YFSETQ. Trimming pared 5 bases from V and 3 bases from J, leaving 14 bases between. This CDR3 is built from 14 residues. The full variable domain, its missing parts supplied by reference TRBV5-1 and TRBJ2-5, is KAGVTQTPRYLIKTRGQQVTLSCSPISGHRSVSWYQQTPGQGLQFLFEYFSETQRNKGNFPGRFSGRQFSNSRSEMNVSTLELGDSALYLCASSIRGAEETQYFGPGTRLLVL.